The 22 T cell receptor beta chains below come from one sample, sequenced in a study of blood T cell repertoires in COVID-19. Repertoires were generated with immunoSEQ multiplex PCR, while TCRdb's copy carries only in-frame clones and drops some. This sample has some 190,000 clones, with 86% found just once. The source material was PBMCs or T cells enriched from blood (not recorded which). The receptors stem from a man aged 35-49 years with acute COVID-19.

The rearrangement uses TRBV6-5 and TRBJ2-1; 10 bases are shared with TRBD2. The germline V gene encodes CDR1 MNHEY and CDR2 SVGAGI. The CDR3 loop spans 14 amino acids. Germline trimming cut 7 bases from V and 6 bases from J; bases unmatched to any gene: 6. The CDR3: CASNLAGDGNEQFF. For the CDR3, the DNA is TGTGCCAGCAATCTAGCGGGGGACGGCAATGAGCAGTTCTTC.

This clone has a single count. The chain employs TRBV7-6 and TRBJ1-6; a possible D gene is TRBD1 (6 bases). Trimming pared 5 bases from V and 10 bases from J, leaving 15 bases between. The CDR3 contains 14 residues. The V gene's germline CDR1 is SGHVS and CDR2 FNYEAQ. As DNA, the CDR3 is TGTGCCAGCAGCCATCCAGGGGAGGGCTCACCCCTCCACTTT. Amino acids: CASSHPGEGSPLHF.

CDR3 sequence (DNA): TGTGCTACAGGGGGGGCACCCCTCCACTTT. Translating gives CATGGAPLHF. The J gene is TRBJ1-6, the V gene TRBV30; 8 bases align to TRBD1. In germline, CDR1 is GTSNPN, CDR2 SVGIG (reference sequence). CDR3 length: 10 residues.

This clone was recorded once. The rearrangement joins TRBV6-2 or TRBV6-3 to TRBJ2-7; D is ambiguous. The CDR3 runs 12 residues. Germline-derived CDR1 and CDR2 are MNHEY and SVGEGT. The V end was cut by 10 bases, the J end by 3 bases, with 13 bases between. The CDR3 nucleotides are TGTGCCACCAACCCCCCAGGCTACGAGCAGTACTTC. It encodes CATNPPGYEQYF.

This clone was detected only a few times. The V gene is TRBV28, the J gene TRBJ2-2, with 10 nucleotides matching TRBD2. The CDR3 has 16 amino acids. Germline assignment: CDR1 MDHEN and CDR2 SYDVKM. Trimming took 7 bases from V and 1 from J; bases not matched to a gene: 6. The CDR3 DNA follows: TGTGCCAGCACTCTCCGGACTAGCGGGAACACCGGGGAGCTGTTTTTT. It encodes CASTLRTSGNTGELFF.

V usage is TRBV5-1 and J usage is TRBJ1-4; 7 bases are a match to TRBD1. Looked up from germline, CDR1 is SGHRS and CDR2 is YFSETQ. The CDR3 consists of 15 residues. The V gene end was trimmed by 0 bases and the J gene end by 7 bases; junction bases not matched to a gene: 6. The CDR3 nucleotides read TGCGCCAGCAGCTTGGAGGGACAGAGAGGTGAAAAACTGTTTTTT. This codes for CASSLEGQRGEKLFF.

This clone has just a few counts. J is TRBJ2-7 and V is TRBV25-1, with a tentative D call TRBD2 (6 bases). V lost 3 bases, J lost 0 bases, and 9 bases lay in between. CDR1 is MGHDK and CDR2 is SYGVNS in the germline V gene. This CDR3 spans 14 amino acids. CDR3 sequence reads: CASSDHGGSYEQYF. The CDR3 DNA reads TGTGCCAGCAGTGACCACGGGGGCTCCTACGAGCAGTACTTC.

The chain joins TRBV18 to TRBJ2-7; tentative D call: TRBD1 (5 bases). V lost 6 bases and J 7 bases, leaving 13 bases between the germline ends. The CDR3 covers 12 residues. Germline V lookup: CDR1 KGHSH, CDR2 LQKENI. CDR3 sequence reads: CASSDSSREQYF. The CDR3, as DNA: TGTGCCAGCTCCGACAGTAGCCGGGAGCAGTACTTC.

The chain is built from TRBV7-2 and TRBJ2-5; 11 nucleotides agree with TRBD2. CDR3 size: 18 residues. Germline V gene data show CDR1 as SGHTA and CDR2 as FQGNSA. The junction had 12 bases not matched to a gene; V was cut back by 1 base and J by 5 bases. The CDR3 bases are TGTGCCAGCAGCTTAGGGGGGGTGTGGTTAGCGGGAGGGGAGACCCAGTACTTC. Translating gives CASSLGGVWLAGGETQYF.

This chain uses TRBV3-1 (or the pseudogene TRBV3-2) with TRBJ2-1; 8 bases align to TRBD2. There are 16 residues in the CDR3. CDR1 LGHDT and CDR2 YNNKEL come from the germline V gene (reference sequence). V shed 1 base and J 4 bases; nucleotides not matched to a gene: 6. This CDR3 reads CASSQAISGGYNEQFF. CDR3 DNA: TGTGCCAGCAGCCAAGCGATCAGCGGGGGATACAATGAGCAGTTCTTC.

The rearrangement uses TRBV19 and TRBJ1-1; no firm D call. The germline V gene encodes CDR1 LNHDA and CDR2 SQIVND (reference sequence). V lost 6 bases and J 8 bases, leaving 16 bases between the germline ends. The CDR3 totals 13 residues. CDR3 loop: CASRYNEWREAFF. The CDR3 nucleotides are TGTGCCAGTAGGTATAACGAATGGAGAGAAGCTTTCTTT.

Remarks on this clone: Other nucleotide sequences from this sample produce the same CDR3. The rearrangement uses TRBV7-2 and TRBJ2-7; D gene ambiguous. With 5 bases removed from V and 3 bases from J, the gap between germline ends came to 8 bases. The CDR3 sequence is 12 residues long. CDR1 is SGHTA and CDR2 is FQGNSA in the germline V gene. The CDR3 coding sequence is TGTGCCAGCAGCCTTCGGAGCTACGAGCAGTACTTC. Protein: CASSLRSYEQYF.

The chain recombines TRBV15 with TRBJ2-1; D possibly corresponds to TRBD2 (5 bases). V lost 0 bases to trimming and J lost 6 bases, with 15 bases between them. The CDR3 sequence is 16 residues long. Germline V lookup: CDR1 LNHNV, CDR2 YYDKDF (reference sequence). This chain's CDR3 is CATSRERAHSRNEQFF. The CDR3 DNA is TGTGCCACCAGCAGAGAGAGGGCCCATTCGCGCAATGAGCAGTTCTTC.

The CDR3 region has the DNA TGTGCCAGCAGTCCCCAGGGGCCTGGGGCCAACGTCCTGACTTTC. Its translation: CASSPQGPGANVLTF. The chain carries TRBV6-2 or TRBV6-3 and TRBJ2-6; D may be TRBD1 (6 bases). CDR3 length equals 15 residues. Germline lookup yields CDR1 MNHEY and CDR2 SVGEGT. V was trimmed by 5 bases and J by 2 bases, leaving 10 bases between them.

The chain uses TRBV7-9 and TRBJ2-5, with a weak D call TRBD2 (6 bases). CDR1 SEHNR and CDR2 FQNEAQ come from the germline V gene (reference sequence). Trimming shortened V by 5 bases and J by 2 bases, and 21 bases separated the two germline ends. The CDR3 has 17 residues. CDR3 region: CASSGRRGHPVQETQYF. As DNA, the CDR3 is TGTGCCAGCAGCGGAAGGAGGGGCCACCCCGTTCAAGAGACCCAGTACTTC.

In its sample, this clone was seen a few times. The CDR3 loop is CASSPGGRKETQYF. CDR3 sequence (DNA): TGTGCCAGCAGCCCCGGGGGGCGGAAGGAGACCCAGTACTTC. The chain employs TRBV5-4 and TRBJ2-5, with D tentatively TRBD2 (7 bases). CDR1 is SGHNT, CDR2 YYREEE, per germline (reference sequence). CDR3 length: 14 amino acids. The ends were cut back, 4 bases at V and 5 bases at J, with 15 bases in the middle.

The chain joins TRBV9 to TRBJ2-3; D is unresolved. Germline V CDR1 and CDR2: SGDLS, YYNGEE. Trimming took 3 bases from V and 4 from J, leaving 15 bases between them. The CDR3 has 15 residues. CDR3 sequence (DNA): TGTGCCAGCAGCGCTCTACCCGCCGGAGCAGATACGCAGTATTTT. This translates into CASSALPAGADTQYF.

CDR3 loop: CASTVGGYTF. The CDR3 coding sequence is TGTGCCAGCACGGTCGGTGGCTACACCTTC. The J gene is TRBJ1-2, the V gene TRBV28; D remains unclear. Germline loops: CDR1 MDHEN, CDR2 SYDVKM. CDR3 length: 10 amino acids. The V and J ends lost 7 bases and 7 bases respectively, with 7 bases between them.

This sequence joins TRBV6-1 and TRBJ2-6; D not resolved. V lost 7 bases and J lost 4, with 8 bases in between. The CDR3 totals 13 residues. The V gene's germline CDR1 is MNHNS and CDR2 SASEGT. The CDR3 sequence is CASTTTGANVLTF. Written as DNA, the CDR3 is TGTGCCAGCACCACAACGGGGGCCAACGTCCTGACTTTC.

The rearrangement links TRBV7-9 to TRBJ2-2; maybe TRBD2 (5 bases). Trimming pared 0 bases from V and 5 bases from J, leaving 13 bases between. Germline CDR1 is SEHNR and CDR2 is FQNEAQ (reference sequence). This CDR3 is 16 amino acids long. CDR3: CASSLALQRGTGELFF. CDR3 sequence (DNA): TGTGCCAGCAGCTTAGCCCTCCAAAGAGGGACCGGGGAGCTGTTTTTT.

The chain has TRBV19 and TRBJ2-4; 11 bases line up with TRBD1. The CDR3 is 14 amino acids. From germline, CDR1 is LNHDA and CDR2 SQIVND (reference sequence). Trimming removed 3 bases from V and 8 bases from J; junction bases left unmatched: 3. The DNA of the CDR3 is TGTGCCAGTAGTATGGGACAGGGGGTGGACATTCAGTACTTC. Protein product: CASSMGQGVDIQYF.

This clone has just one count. The CDR3 spells CASSLGLDFTSSSYNEQFF. Written as DNA, the CDR3 is TGTGCCAGCAGCTTGGGACTAGATTTTACCAGCAGCTCCTACAATGAGCAGTTCTTC. The J gene is TRBJ2-1, the V gene TRBV7-8; 8 bases line up with TRBD2. After removal of 3 bases from V and 0 bases from J, the junction contained 13 bases not matched to a gene. Germline-derived CDR1 and CDR2 are SGHVS and FQNEAQ. The CDR3 sequence is 19 residues long.